The 16 T cell receptor beta chains reported below all come from one sample, sequenced in a study of beta chain features in type 1 diabetes. Expressed TCRB transcripts were sequenced because the entire RNA isolate underwent reverse transcription. TCRdb keeps only in-frame clones here, not all; method: immunoSEQ multiplex PCR. The repertoire holds 150,000 to 200,000 clones, with 63% as singletons. Study-level findings and limits: Across all four CD4+ subsets, people with type 1 diabetes showed modestly shorter TCRB CDR3s.

The antigens these receptors bind are not known. The sample was naive CD4+ T cells from blood. All receptors come from a man under 40 with type 1 diabetes.

This rearrangement joins TRBV4-3 to TRBJ1-1; D unclear. Trimming left V 0 bases short and J 1 base short, with 9 bases between. This CDR3 is 15 amino acids long. Germline V gene sequence: CDR1 LGHNA, CDR2 YSLEER. The CDR3 is CASSQDNGGNTEAFF. CDR3 coding DNA: TGCGCCAGCAGCCAAGATAACGGCGGGAACACTGAAGCTTTCTTT.

The V call is TRBV15, the J call TRBJ1-2; 7 bases agree with TRBD1. The V segment lost 0 bases and the J segment 8 bases; nucleotides outside the gene matches: 12. Germline V gives CDR1 LNHNV, CDR2 YYDKDF (reference sequence). This CDR3 has 16 amino acids. DNA for the CDR3: TGTGCCACCAGCAGAGACCTGATCTCGAGGGGGCTCGGCTACACCTTC. It translates to CATSRDLISRGLGYTF. The entire variable domain, with the rest obtained from reference TRBV15 and TRBJ1-2, is as follows: DAMVIQNPRYQVTQFGKPVTLSCSQTLNHNVMYWYQQKSSQAPKLLFHYYDKDFNNEADTPDNFQSRRPNTSFCFLDIRSPGLGDTAMYLCATSRDLISRGLGYTFGSGTRLTVV.

This clone was seen a few times. This CDR3 is also generated by other DNA sequences in the sample. This chain joins TRBV10-3 and TRBJ2-3; no clear D gene. CDR1 is ENHRY and CDR2 is SYGVKD in the germline V gene. This CDR3 is 13 amino acids long. Trimming took off 0 bases at V and 1 base at J, with 2 bases between the two ends. CDR3 DNA: TGTGCCATCAGTGAGTCGGGCACAGATACGCAGTATTTT. Its translation is CAISESGTDTQYF.

This chain uses TRBV28 with TRBJ2-2, with D uncertain. The germline V gene encodes CDR1 MDHEN and CDR2 SYDVKM. The CDR3 spans 16 residues. V lost 3 bases and J 0 bases, leaving 11 bases between the germline ends. The CDR3 DNA reads as TGTGCCAGCAGTTTTACGAACAGCGCGAACACCGGGGAGCTGTTTTTT. Residues: CASSFTNSANTGELFF.

The chain joins TRBV6-5 to TRBJ2-5, with 7 bases identical to TRBD1. The V and J ends lost 5 bases and 3 bases, in that order; junction bases with no gene match: 6. Germline-derived CDR1 and CDR2 are MNHEY and SVGAGI. This CDR3 has 14 residues. The CDR3 region has the DNA TGTGCCAGCAGTCCAAGACAGGGAGAAGAGACCCAGTACTTC. Its protein is CASSPRQGEETQYF.

The chain combines TRBV29-1 with TRBJ1-1; 9 bases are a match to TRBD1. CDR3 length equals 13 residues. The V segment lost 5 bases and the J segment 2 bases; nucleotides outside the gene matches: 3. The V gene's germline CDR1 is SQVTM and CDR2 ANQGSEA. In DNA form, the CDR3 reads TGCAGCGTTCGGACAGGGGAAAACACTGAAGCTTTCTTT. This gives the protein CSVRTGENTEAFF.

The table lists this clone with a few counts. The CDR3: CATSLRGRETQYF. The CDR3 DNA reads TGTGCCACCAGCCTCAGGGGTCGGGAGACCCAGTACTTC. The rearrangement links TRBV15 to TRBJ2-5; D might be TRBD1 (6 bases). The CDR3 loop spans 13 amino acids. Deletions cut 5 bases from V and 5 bases from J, with 12 bases between. The V gene's germline CDR1 is LNHNV and CDR2 YYDKDF (reference sequence).

Details on this clone: Other DNA sequences within the sample encode an identical CDR3. Here the CDR3 reads CASSLEETQYF. The DNA for the CDR3 is TGCGCCAGCAGCTTGGAGGAGACCCAGTACTTC. The chain employs TRBV5-1 and TRBJ2-5; D is undetermined. CDR1 and CDR2 from the germline V gene are SGHRS and YFSETQ. The CDR3 contains 11 residues. The V gene lost 0 bases and the J gene lost 5 bases, with 2 bases spanning the gap.

Here the CDR3 reads CAISESAGGTDTQYF. The CDR3 bases are TGTGCCATCAGTGAGTCTGCGGGGGGGACAGATACGCAGTATTTT. V is TRBV10-3 and J is TRBJ2-3, with 9 bases identical to TRBD2. With 0 bases clipped from V and 3 bases from J, the junction kept 1 base outside the gene matches. Germline V CDR1 and CDR2: ENHRY, SYGVKD. The CDR3 is 15 amino acids.

This clone was counted a few times. This rearrangement joins TRBV2 to TRBJ1-6; no definite D call. The CDR3 spans 14 residues. The V end was cut by 3 bases, the J end by 6 bases, with 9 bases between. Looked up from germline, CDR1 is SNHLY and CDR2 is FYNNEI. CDR3 sequence: CASSDTEGNSPLHF. DNA for the CDR3: TGTGCCAGCAGTGATACAGAGGGTAATTCACCCCTCCACTTT.

The rearrangement uses TRBV7-2 and TRBJ1-6; a weak D match, TRBD1 (5 bases). From germline, CDR1 is SGHTA and CDR2 FQGNSA. CDR3 length equals 16 residues. With 2 bases removed from V and 5 bases from J, the gap between germline ends came to 13 bases. CDR3 region: CASSLRGRQDNSPLHF. In DNA, the CDR3 is TGTGCCAGCAGCTTACGGGGGAGGCAGGATAATTCACCCCTCCACTTT.

The chain couples TRBV18 to TRBJ2-3; 7 bases line up with TRBD1. V gave up 1 base and J gave up 4 bases; unmatched junction bases: 2. This CDR3 spans 14 amino acids. Germline lookup yields CDR1 KGHSH and CDR2 LQKENI. CDR3 sequence (DNA): TGTGCCAGCTCACCACAGGGACAGCCAGATACGCAGTATTTT. It encodes CASSPQGQPDTQYF. The whole variable domain, filled in from reference TRBV18 and TRBJ2-3, reads NAGVMQNPRHLVRRRGQEARLRCSPMKGHSHVYWYRQLPEEGLKFMVYLQKENIIDESGMPKERFSAEFPKEGPSILRIQQVVRGDSAAYFCASSPQGQPDTQYFGPGTRLTVL.

The V call is TRBV29-1, the J call TRBJ2-3; D uncertain. Trimming removed 4 bases from V and 8 bases from J, with 7 bases in between. The CDR3 contains 10 residues. Germline lookup yields CDR1 SQVTM and CDR2 ANQGSEA. The CDR3 reads CSVVLGTQYF. CDR3 sequence (DNA): TGCAGCGTTGTATTGGGTACGCAGTATTTT.

The chain links TRBV7-2 to TRBJ2-5; TRBD1 agrees at 7 bases. The length of the CDR3 is 15 residues. V lost 0 bases and J lost 5; bases outside the gene matches: 6. Per germline, CDR1 SGHTA and CDR2 FQGNSA. CDR3 region: CASSLANRGWETQYF. Written as DNA, the CDR3 is TGTGCCAGCAGCTTAGCGAACAGGGGTTGGGAGACCCAGTACTTC.

The J gene is TRBJ2-7, the V gene TRBV13; D tentatively fits TRBD1 or TRBD2 (5 bases each). This CDR3 spans 13 amino acids. Germline V lookup: CDR1 PRHDT, CDR2 FYEKMQ (reference sequence). Trimming cost V 5 bases and J 3 bases, with 11 bases left between them. CDR3 protein: CASSLRDRYEQYF. CDR3 bases: TGTGCCAGCAGCCTCAGGGACCGCTACGAGCAGTACTTC.

A remark on this clone: Germline and junction disagree at one end, which may indicate a read error. The V gene is TRBV7-2, the J gene TRBJ2-5; 7 bases are shared with TRBD2. The CDR3 is 16 residues long. Germline V gene lookup returns CDR1 SGHTA and CDR2 FQGNSA. CDR3 loop: CASSLAAGAQAETQYF. The CDR3 DNA reads TGTGCCAGCAGCCTAGCGGCCGGGGCTCAGGCAGAGACCCAGTACTTC.